These T cell receptor beta chains were read from a single sample in a study of blood T cell repertoires in COVID-19. Sequencing used immunoSEQ multiplex PCR; TCRdb keeps in-frame clones, though not all of them. This sample has about 280,000 clones; about 91% occur once, and the top ten carry roughly 2.9%. The specimen was PBMCs or T cells enriched from blood (not recorded which). These receptors were collected from a man in his forties who had been exposed to COVID-19. The CDR3 runs from the conserved cysteine through the conserved F or W. A D gene is named only where the DNA matches it firmly. Clone size, where shown, is once, few, many, or a class for clones that have expanded.

CDR3 length | J gene | V gene | clone size | D gene | CDR3 DNA | CDR3 protein
13 | TRBJ2-4 | TRBV19 | - | - | TGTGCCACCAATGAGGCAGCCAAAAACATTCAGTACTTC | CATNEAAKNIQYF
14 | TRBJ2-4 | TRBV7-3 | - | TRBD1 | TGTGCCAGCAGCTTACTAGGGGGCGGGAACATTCAGTACTTC | CASSLLGGGNIQYF
12 | TRBJ1-1 | TRBV30 | - | TRBD1 | TGTGCCCTGGACAGGAAGAACACTGAAGCTTTCTTT | CALDRKNTEAFF
16 | TRBJ2-1 | TRBV11-2 | - | - | TGTGCCAGCAGCTTAGGTTACAGGGCCCGGTACAATGAGCAGTTCTTC | CASSLGYRARYNEQFF
16 | TRBJ2-5 | TRBV7-9 | - | TRBD2 | TGTGCCAGCAGCTCCGGGACTAGCGGGAGAGGGGAGGCCCAGTACTTC | CASSSGTSGRGEAQYF
16 | TRBJ2-3 | TRBV5-5 | few | - | TGTGCCAGCAGCTTGGAGCTAGCAGGGAGGCCAGATACGCAGTATTTT | CASSLELAGRPDTQYF
14 | TRBJ2-7 | TRBV11-3 | - | TRBD1 | TGTGCCAGCAGGGTGACAGGGGGTCACTACGAGCAGTACTTC | CASRVTGGHYEQYF
14 | TRBJ2-1 | TRBV14 | - | TRBD2 | TGTGCCAGCAGCCGAGCGGGACCCTACAATGAGCAGTTCTTC | CASSRAGPYNEQFF
13 | TRBJ2-7 | TRBV14 | - | - | TGTGCCAGCAGCCAACCAGGACACTACGAGCAGTACTTC | CASSQPGHYEQYF
15 | TRBJ2-7 | TRBV7-8 | - | TRBD1 | TGTGCCAGCAGCTTAGGCCCAGACAGGGGGTACGAGCAGTACTTC | CASSLGPDRGYEQYF
13 | TRBJ2-7 | TRBV27 | - | - | TGTGCCAGCAGTCCGCAACACTCCTACGAGCAGTACTTC | CASSPQHSYEQYF
16 | TRBJ1-2 | TRBV5-6 | - | - | TGTGCCAGCAGCTTGCCGGGGGGCGCTGGTAACTATGGCTACACCTTC | CASSLPGGAGNYGYTF
15 | TRBJ1-6 | TRBV4-3 | - | TRBD1 | TGCGCCAGCAGCTTAGGGACAGGGAAAAATTCACCCCTCCACTTT | CASSLGTGKNSPLHF
17 | TRBJ2-7 | TRBV5-4 | - | TRBD1 | TGTGCCAGCAGCTTTGGACAGGGTCGACTGAGCTCCTACGAGCAGTACTTC | CASSFGQGRLSSYEQYF
15 | TRBJ1-1 | TRBV11-1 | - | TRBD1 | TGTGCCAGCAGCCAAAGGACAGGGGTAAACGCTGAAGCTTTCTTT | CASSQRTGVNAEAFF
22 | TRBJ2-1 | TRBV10-1 | - | TRBD2 | TGCGCCAGCAGTCCTCGGGAGGGCCAACGTTATCGGGGGCCTAAGTCCTACAATGAGCAGTTCTTC | CASSPREGQRYRGPKSYNEQFF
16 | TRBJ1-6 | TRBV5-5 | - | TRBD1 | TGTGCCAGCATGGGTAGAGGACAGGGTTTGAATTCACCCCTCCACTTT | CASMGRGQGLNSPLHF
15 | TRBJ2-7 | TRBV28 | - | TRBD1 | TGTGCCAGCAGACCCAGGCTGGGACAGCGCTACGAGCAGTACTTC | CASRPRLGQRYEQYF
13 | TRBJ1-5 | TRBV6-2/TRBV6-3 | - | - | TGTGCCAGCAGTTACGCGGGGGGTCAGCCCCAGCATTTT | CASSYAGGQPQHF
14 | TRBJ2-1 | TRBV9 | - | TRBD2 | TGTGCCAGCAGCGTCACTAGCGGCTACAATGAGCAGTTCTTC | CASSVTSGYNEQFF
14 | TRBJ1-1 | TRBV7-3 | - | - | TGTGCCAGCAGCTTACCCGGAGTGAACACTGAAGCTTTCTTT | CASSLPGVNTEAFF
16 | TRBJ2-3 | TRBV28 | - | - | TGTGCCAGCAGTTTCGGTGTCTCCGTTAGCACAGATACGCAGTATTTT | CASSFGVSVSTDTQYF
12 | TRBJ1-1 | TRBV6-1 | - | - | TGTGCCAGCAGTGAAGCCCCACGAGGGGCTTTCTTT | CASSEAPRGAFF
15 | TRBJ2-3 | TRBV5-1 | - | - | TGCGCCAGCAGCTTGGAAGGGAGCCCCACAGATACGCAGTATTTT | CASSLEGSPTDTQYF
14 | TRBJ2-3 | TRBV5-1 | - | - | TGCGCCAGCAGCTCCTACCTCAGCACAGATACGCAGTATTTT | CASSSYLSTDTQYF
14 | TRBJ1-4 | TRBV30 | - | TRBD1 | TGTGCCTGGGACCGGGACAGGGGAAGTGAAAAACTGTTTTTT | CAWDRDRGSEKLFF
15 | TRBJ2-1 | TRBV6-1 | - | TRBD2 | TGTGCCAGCAGTGACGGAAGGCGGGAGGTCGATGAGCAGTTCTTC | CASSDGRREVDEQFF
15 | TRBJ2-3 | TRBV24-1 | - | TRBD2 | TGTGCCACCAGTGATTTCGGCGGGAGGGGTGCTACGCAGTATTTT | CATSDFGGRGATQYF
14 | TRBJ1-4 | TRBV2 | - | - | TGTGCCAGCAGTGTCGTCGGGGGTGATGAAAAACTGTTTTTT | CASSVVGGDEKLFF
16 | TRBJ2-5 | TRBV28 | - | TRBD2 | TGTGCCAGCAGTTGGGGTAGCGGGAGGGGCGGGGAGACCCAGTACTTC | CASSWGSGRGGETQYF
12 | TRBJ2-2 | TRBV19 | - | - | TGTGCCAGTAGGACTAGCACCGGGGAGCTGTTTTTT | CASRTSTGELFF
18 | TRBJ2-3 | TRBV18 | - | - | TGTGCCAGCTCACCTACCACCTCAGCGGTACTGAGCACAGATACGCAGTATTTT | CASSPTTSAVLSTDTQYF
15 | TRBJ2-1 | TRBV6-2/TRBV6-3 | - | - | TGTGCCAGCAGTTCTTTCAGGGGCCCTGCTAATGAGCAGTTCTTC | CASSSFRGPANEQFF
16 | TRBJ2-1 | TRBV7-3 | - | TRBD2 | TGTGCCAGCAGCCCCGGGTGGGTTGCGGGAGTAGGTGAGCAGTTCTTC | CASSPGWVAGVGEQFF
13 | TRBJ1-1 | TRBV5-1 | - | - | TGCGCCAGCAGCCTCAGACAGAACACTGAAGCTTTCTTT | CASSLRQNTEAFF
13 | TRBJ2-1 | TRBV6-5 | - | - | TGTGCCAGCACTCCGAGGGCCTACAATGAGCAGTTCTTC | CASTPRAYNEQFF
16 | TRBJ1-4 | TRBV5-4 | once | TRBD1 | TGTGCCAGCAGCTTGCTGTCCGGGACAGGGACAGAAAAACTGTTTTTT | CASSLLSGTGTEKLFF
12 | TRBJ1-2 | TRBV27 | - | - | TGTGCCAGCCGCGGTGGGGCATATGGCTACACCTTC | CASRGGAYGYTF
16 | TRBJ1-3 | TRBV11-3 | - | TRBD1 | TGTGCCAGCAGCTCAGGACAGGCGCTCTCTGGAAACACCATATATTTT | CASSSGQALSGNTIYF
13 | TRBJ2-2 | TRBV19 | once | - | TGTGCCAGTAGTACCGGGAGCCCCGGGGAGCTGTTTTTT | CASSTGSPGELFF
15 | TRBJ1-2 | TRBV5-1 | - | - | TGCGCCAGCAGCCAAAACCTGGACAGCTTCTATGGCTACACCTTC | CASSQNLDSFYGYTF
15 | TRBJ1-5 | TRBV2 | - | - | TGTGCCAGCACTTCCGGTACAGTAAGCAATCAGCCCCAGCATTTT | CASTSGTVSNQPQHF
14 | TRBJ1-1 | TRBV9 | - | - | TGTGCCAGCAGCGTCGCAGATATGAACACTGAAGCTTTCTTT | CASSVADMNTEAFF
17 | TRBJ1-1 | TRBV30 | - | TRBD1 | TGTGCCTGGAGTGAACTGATGGGACAGAAAGAGAACACTGAAGCTTTCTTT | CAWSELMGQKENTEAFF
14 | TRBJ2-7 | TRBV28 | - | TRBD1 | TGTGCCAGCAGTAAAGGACAGGGCACCTACGAGCAGTACTTC | CASSKGQGTYEQYF
15 | TRBJ2-1 | TRBV6-5 | few | - | TGTGCCAGCAGCAGTCCCGGACTCACCTACAATGAGCAGTTCTTC | CASSSPGLTYNEQFF
15 | TRBJ2-3 | TRBV10-3 | - | TRBD1 | TGTGCCATCAGTGGTGGGACAGGGGCGACAGATACGCAGTATTTT | CAISGGTGATDTQYF
15 | TRBJ1-6 | TRBV3-1/TRBV3-2 | - | - | TGTGCCAGCAGCCAGAGTAGGAGAGGCAATTCACCCCTCCACTTT | CASSQSRRGNSPLHF
16 | TRBJ2-2 | TRBV27 | - | TRBD1 | TGTGCCAGCAGTTTACCGGGACAGGGGAACACCGGGGAGCTGTTTTTT | CASSLPGQGNTGELFF
13 | TRBJ1-1 | TRBV7-9 | - | - | TGTGCCAGCAGCGAAGAGAGGGGGATGCAAGCTTTCTTT | CASSEERGMQAFF
14 | TRBJ2-2 | TRBV3-1/TRBV3-2 | - | TRBD1 | TGTGCCAGCAGCCTTACTACAGGGGCCGGGGAGCTGTTTTTT | CASSLTTGAGELFF
15 | TRBJ2-1 | TRBV19 | - | TRBD1 | TGTGCCAGTAGTATAGACCAGGGGGCCTCAAATGAGCAGTTCTTC | CASSIDQGASNEQFF
15 | TRBJ1-1 | TRBV18 | - | TRBD1 | TGTGCCAGCTCACCACGGGGGACAGGGGTCACTGAAGCTTTCTTT | CASSPRGTGVTEAFF
14 | TRBJ2-5 | TRBV24-1 | - | - | TGTGCCACCAGTGACCAGACAGGCCAAGAGACCCAGTACTTC | CATSDQTGQETQYF